This T cell receptor (beta chain) was retrieved from a study of blood T cell repertoires in COVID-19. The CDR3 is 17 amino acids. Data came from immunoSEQ multiplex PCR; TCRdb stores just in-frame clones and leaves some out. Here the sample spans almost 200,000 clones, roughly nine tenths being singletons. The sequence was collected from a woman between 65 and 79 years old with acute or convalescent COVID-19. V is TRBV21-1 and J is TRBJ1-3; whether TRBD1, the table's D call, matches the DNA was not checked. TRBV21-1 is described as a pseudogene. Sequencing input: peripheral blood. The CDR3: CASSNRRTGSSGNTIYF. DNA for the CDR3: TGTGCCAGCAGCAACCGGAGAACAGGGAGCTCTGGAAACACCATATATTTT.